The 19 T cell receptor beta chains presented below share a single source sample, sequenced in a study of post-analysis software for immune sequencing data. Whole-study findings and limits: Five TRBV segments (TRBV5-6, TRBV5-1 and TRBV20-1 among them) occurred more frequently in patients than in controls.

Each TCR beta cDNA library carried unique molecular identifiers. TCRdb reprocessed the PCR reads with MiXCR, giving one entry per CDR3 protein. The sample carries about 430,000 distinct CDR3 sequences, about 40% recorded once. These receptors' antigens are unknown. Material for sequencing was blood. These receptor sequences come from a girl aged 2 to 10 with multiple sclerosis.

This clonotype has only a few counts. This chain joins TRBV2 and TRBJ2-4; D not resolved. The better agreement between TRBJ2-7 and the DNA end casts doubt on the J call. The V gene's germline CDR1 is SNHLY and CDR2 FYNNEI. This CDR3 contains 13 residues. The CDR3 sequence is CASSGPNRDEQYF. The CDR3 nucleotides are TGTGCCAGCAGTGGACCCAACCGGGACGAGCAGTACTTC.

The chain uses TRBV29-1 and TRBJ2-1; D uncertain. The V gene's germline CDR1 is SQVTM and CDR2 ANQGSEA. The CDR3 runs to 14 residues. With 8 bases removed from V and 2 bases from J, the gap between germline ends came to 16 bases. CDR3 sequence: CSIVGRLTYNEQFF. The CDR3 bases are TGCAGCATTGTAGGCAGGTTAACCTACAATGAGCAGTTCTTC.

The J gene is TRBJ2-5, the V gene TRBV6-1; D possibly corresponds to TRBD1 (8 bases). The CDR3 covers 18 residues. CDR1 is MNHNS and CDR2 is SASEGT in the germline V gene. Trimming pared 6 bases from V and 4 bases from J, leaving 27 bases between. The CDR3: CASSSPLYRTGRGETQYF. In DNA, the CDR3 is TGTGCCAGCAGCTCACCACTTTACAGGACAGGGAGGGGAGAGACCCAGTACTTC.

The chain carries TRBV7-8 and TRBJ2-7; D is perhaps TRBD1 (5 bases). The last part of the DNA fits TRBJ2-4 better; the J call may be wrong. The CDR3 is made up of 16 amino acids. CDR1 is SGHVS, CDR2 FQNEAQ, per germline. CDR3 amino acids: CASSLMGGALKNIQYF. For the CDR3, the DNA is TGTGCCAGCAGCTTAATGGGTGGGGCACTTAAAAACATTCAGTACTTC.

This chain links TRBV9 with TRBJ2-3; D possibly uses TRBD1 or TRBD2 (5 bases each). The V gene lost 3 bases and the J gene lost 2 bases, with 16 bases spanning the gap. Germline CDR1 SGDLS, CDR2 YYNGEE. This CDR3 has 16 residues. CDR3 residues: CASSGGVGASTDTQYF. In nucleotides, the CDR3 is TGTGCCAGCAGCGGTGGGGTCGGGGCGTCCACAGATACGCAGTATTTT.

The J gene is TRBJ1-1, the V gene TRBV29-1; possibly TRBD1 for D (5 bases). Trimming removed 2 bases from V and 0 bases from J, with 22 bases in between. The CDR3 is made up of 18 amino acids. Germline lookup yields CDR1 SQVTM and CDR2 ANQGSEA. The CDR3 reads CSVEIGTKASYMNTEAFF. The CDR3 DNA sequence: TGCAGCGTTGAAATCGGGACGAAAGCATCTTACATGAACACTGAAGCTTTCTTT.

This chain links TRBV9 with TRBJ2-2; TRBD2 is a possible D gene (5 bases). Trimming pared 0 bases from V and 1 base from J, leaving 7 bases between. CDR1 and CDR2 from the germline V gene are SGDLS and YYNGEE. The CDR3 covers 15 residues. CDR3 sequence: CASSVGLLNTGELFF. In nucleotides, the CDR3 is TGTGCCAGCAGCGTAGGACTATTGAACACCGGGGAGCTGTTTTTT.

Only a few counts were recorded for this clonotype. This sequence joins TRBV15 and TRBJ1-2, with 11 bases that match TRBD1. This CDR3 has 14 residues. Trimming took 0 bases from V and 7 from J; bases not matched to a gene: 1. The germline V gene has CDR1 LNHNV and CDR2 YYDKDF (reference sequence). The CDR3 region is CATSRDGTGGGYTF. CDR3 sequence (DNA): TGTGCCACCAGCAGAGATGGGACAGGGGGTGGCTACACCTTC.

This chain connects TRBV4-1 to TRBJ2-6; possible D gene TRBD1, 6 bases. Looked up from germline, CDR1 is MGHRA and CDR2 is YSYEKL. This CDR3 comprises 17 residues. The V and J ends lost 3 bases and 0 bases respectively, with 12 bases between them. The CDR3 nucleotides are TGCGCCAGCAGCCAGAAGGACAGAAGCTCTGGGGCCAACGTCCTGACTTTC. Translating it yields CASSQKDRSSGANVLTF.

The chain joins TRBV4-2 to TRBJ2-7; possible D gene TRBD1, 5 bases. Trimming stripped 2 bases from V and 7 bases from J, with 24 bases between. This CDR3 has 17 residues. Per germline, CDR1 LGHNA and CDR2 YNFKEQ. CDR3 in DNA: TGTGCCAGCAGCCAACCTTTGCGGCTGTTCAGGGAAAGTGAGCAGTACTTC. Its protein is CASSQPLRLFRESEQYF.

Worth noting for this clonotype: An end of the junction differs from the germline gene, which may be a read error. The V and J genes are TRBV6-5 and TRBJ1-2; the match to TRBD1 covers 9 bases. Germline CDR1 and CDR2: MNHEY and SVGAGI. This CDR3 comprises 13 residues. The CDR3 bases are TGTGCCTGCAGTTATCCGGACAGGGGTGGCTACACCTTC. Translated, it gives CACSYPDRGGYTF.

The table lists this clonotype with a count of one. The chain employs TRBV5-1 and TRBJ1-2; D is unresolved. Germline CDR1 and CDR2: SGHRS and YFSETQ. CDR3 length: 14 residues. Trimming took off 4 bases at V and 4 bases at J, with 14 bases between the two ends. DNA of the CDR3: TGCGCCAGCAGCCCCGACGGCATCATCTATGGCTACACCTTC. As protein: CASSPDGIIYGYTF.

The rearrangement links TRBV6-6 to TRBJ1-1; the match to TRBD1 covers 7 bases. With V trimmed by 4 bases and J by 8 bases, 4 bases remained unmatched. Germline CDR1 MNHNY, CDR2 SVGAGI (reference sequence). The CDR3 loop spans 12 amino acids. CDR3 sequence reads: CASSFRQGEAFF. For the CDR3, the DNA is TGTGCCAGCAGTTTCCGACAGGGAGAAGCTTTCTTT.

The chain employs TRBV12-3 or TRBV12-4 and TRBJ1-2, with D possibly matching TRBD1 (6 bases). CDR3 length: 14 residues. Trimming pared 0 bases from V and 4 bases from J, leaving 9 bases between. CDR3 coding DNA: TGTGCCAGCAGTTTAGCGCAGGGGCCCTATGGCTACACCTTC. As protein: CASSLAQGPYGYTF.

In this sample, this clonotype turned up a few times. The chain uses TRBV5-1 and TRBJ1-2; 8 bases fit TRBD1. With V trimmed by 3 bases and J by 0 bases, 7 bases remained unmatched. Germline assignment: CDR1 SGHRS and CDR2 YFSETQ. CDR3 length equals 16 residues. In DNA, the CDR3 is TGCGCCAGCAGCTCTTTGACAGGGGACACTAACTATGGCTACACCTTC. Its protein is CASSSLTGDTNYGYTF.

This clonotype showed up just a few times. The junction and the germline gene differ at one end; a read error may be behind it. The V gene is TRBV6-1, the J gene TRBJ2-3; 7 bases are a match to TRBD1. The CDR3 totals 17 residues. CDR1 and CDR2 from the germline V gene are MNHNS and SASEGT. The CDR3 bases are TGTGCCCGCAGTGAAAGGCGTTCCTGGGACAGCACGGATACGCAGTATTTT. Translated, it gives CARSERRSWDSTDTQYF.

In DNA, the CDR3 is TGTGCCAGTTCTGCATGGTCCACTGAAGCTTTCTTT. Protein: CASSAWSTEAFF. The chain joins TRBV7-9 to TRBJ1-1; D is ambiguous. V dropped 9 bases and J dropped 4 bases, with 12 bases sitting between them. This CDR3 is 12 amino acids long. CDR1 and CDR2 (germline): SEHNR, FQNEAQ (reference sequence).

The chain joins TRBV20-1 to TRBJ1-1; D is undetermined. The CDR3 runs 11 residues. V lost 4 bases and J 4 bases, leaving 7 bases between the germline ends. The germline CDR1 and CDR2 sequences are DFQATT and SNEGSKA (reference sequence). CDR3 region: CSAKRRTEAFF. The DNA for the CDR3 is TGCAGTGCTAAGCGGCGCACTGAAGCTTTCTTT.

This clonotype has more than one count but fewer than ten. V and J are TRBV12-3 or TRBV12-4 and TRBJ2-4; possible D gene TRBD2, 6 bases. V lost 2 bases, J lost 13 bases, and 24 bases lay in between. The length of the CDR3 is 16 residues. The CDR3 region is CASSLNLGLPLGEQYF. The CDR3 bases are TGTGCCAGCAGTTTAAACCTGGGACTCCCCCTCGGGGAGCAGTACTTC.